Listed below are T cell receptor beta chains from one sample, sequenced in a study of blood T cell repertoires in COVID-19. The table came from immunoSEQ multiplex PCR; TCRdb's copy has only in-frame clones and leaves some out. The sample shows 200,000 to 250,000 clones, roughly nine tenths of them seen only once. Sequenced sample: peripheral blood. These TCRs come from a man in his sixties with acute or convalescent COVID-19. Each CDR3 is given with its conserved first and last residue. The D gene is left open where the match is weak. The size entry is marked missing in some rows and otherwise reads once, few, many or a size class.

len	j_gene	d_gene	v_gene	abundance	CDR3aa	CDR3nt
12	TRBJ1-4	.	TRBV11-3	.	CASSAIGEKLFF	TGTGCCAGCAGCGCCATCGGGGAAAAACTGTTTTTT
12	TRBJ1-1	.	TRBV27	.	CASTTGNTEAFF	TGTGCCAGCACAACAGGGAACACTGAAGCTTTCTTT
15	TRBJ2-7	.	TRBV7-9	many	CASSPSVRERGEQYF	TGTGCCAGCAGCCCGTCGGTCAGGGAAAGGGGGGAGCAGTACTTC
19	TRBJ1-6	TRBD1	TRBV15	.	CATSRDLSWTGGSGSPLHF	TGTGCCACCAGCAGAGATCTGTCTTGGACAGGGGGCTCGGGTTCACCCCTCCACTTT
14	TRBJ1-5	TRBD1	TRBV5-1	.	CASSPGQGAGPQHF	TGCGCCAGCAGCCCGGGACAGGGGGCCGGGCCCCAGCATTTT
16	TRBJ2-3	.	TRBV27	.	CASTHGWGLSTDTQYF	TGTGCCAGCACCCACGGGTGGGGACTTTCCACAGATACGCAGTATTTT
11	TRBJ2-1	.	TRBV11-3	.	CATGRADEQFF	TGTGCCACCGGGAGAGCTGATGAGCAGTTCTTC
15	TRBJ2-7	TRBD1	TRBV19	many	CASSILGTGSYEQYF	TGTGCCAGTAGTATTCTTGGGACAGGGAGCTACGAGCAGTACTTC
14	TRBJ1-4	.	TRBV11-2	.	CASSPRGAGEKLFF	TGTGCCAGCAGCCCTAGGGGCGCGGGGGAAAAACTGTTTTTT
17	TRBJ2-2	TRBD2	TRBV9	.	CASSVGLAGGPDGELFF	TGTGCCAGCAGCGTAGGGCTAGCGGGAGGGCCCGACGGGGAGCTGTTTTTT
14	TRBJ2-1	TRBD2	TRBV11-2	.	CASQRTSGNNEQFF	TGTGCCAGCCAGAGGACTAGCGGAAACAATGAGCAGTTCTTC
14	TRBJ2-2	TRBD2	TRBV6-5	once	CASRGLAVTGELFF	TGTGCCAGCAGGGGACTAGCGGTCACCGGGGAGCTGTTTTTT
17	TRBJ1-5	.	TRBV15	few	CATSSKGGQRDAQPQHF	TGTGCCACCAGCAGTAAGGGTGGACAGAGAGACGCACAGCCCCAGCATTTT
15	TRBJ1-4	.	TRBV5-5	.	CASSLLSGENEKLFF	TGTGCCAGCAGCTTGTTGAGTGGAGAGAATGAAAAACTGTTTTTT
15	TRBJ1-2	TRBD1	TRBV7-2	.	CASSSSGQVGGGYTF	TGTGCCAGCAGCTCTTCCGGACAGGTCGGAGGAGGCTACACCTTC
14	TRBJ1-2	TRBD1	TRBV29-1	.	CSVGPLTGVYGYTF	TGCAGCGTTGGGCCATTAACAGGGGTGTATGGCTACACCTTC
13	TRBJ1-5	TRBD1	TRBV3-1/TRBV3-2	once	CASSMTGARPQHF	TGTGCCAGCAGCATGACAGGGGCTCGGCCCCAGCATTTT
16	TRBJ2-3	TRBD1	TRBV28	.	CASSLYGQGSPDTQYF	TGTGCCAGCAGTTTATATGGACAGGGGTCCCCAGATACGCAGTATTTT
16	TRBJ1-3	TRBD1	TRBV7-9	.	CASSPQQGWAGNTIYF	TGTGCCAGCAGCCCCCAACAGGGGTGGGCAGGAAACACCATATATTTT
18	TRBJ2-3	TRBD2	TRBV27	.	CASSFRPGLAGTTDTQYF	TGTGCCAGCAGTTTTAGGCCGGGACTAGCGGGAACCACAGATACGCAGTATTTT
13	TRBJ2-2	TRBD2	TRBV20-1	.	CSASSGGVGELFF	TGCAGTGCTAGTTCCGGGGGGGTCGGGGAGCTGTTTTTT
21	TRBJ2-7	TRBD2	TRBV13	.	CASSLTGWVNLSGALSYEQYF	TGTGCCAGCAGCTTAACGGGGTGGGTTAACTTAAGCGGGGCTCTCTCCTACGAGCAGTACTTC
14	TRBJ1-2	.	TRBV14	.	CASSQDPGSYGYTF	TGTGCCAGCAGCCAAGATCCGGGTTCCTATGGCTACACCTTC
15	TRBJ1-2	TRBD1	TRBV24-1	.	CATSDPGQGVYGYTF	TGTGCCACCAGTGACCCGGGACAGGGCGTCTATGGCTACACCTTC
14	TRBJ1-2	.	TRBV19	.	CASSIGNRRSGYTF	TGTGCCAGTAGTATAGGTAACAGAAGGTCGGGCTACACCTTC
14	TRBJ1-1	.	TRBV7-2	.	CASSLVTGGTEAFF	TGTGCCAGCAGCTTAGTGACAGGCGGCACTGAAGCTTTCTTT
13	TRBJ1-1	.	TRBV9	.	CASSPYGGTEAFF	TGTGCCAGCAGCCCCTACGGGGGGACTGAAGCTTTCTTT
15	TRBJ2-5	.	TRBV6-1	.	CASSEVGRAAETQYF	TGTGCCAGCAGTGAAGTAGGCAGGGCCGCAGAGACCCAGTACTTC
18	TRBJ2-3	.	TRBV24-1	few	CATSEGAGDLRRTDTQYF	TGTGCCACCAGTGAGGGGGCGGGAGACCTTAGAAGGACAGATACGCAGTATTTT
15	TRBJ2-1	TRBD2	TRBV6-5	.	CASGKTSGTYNEQFF	TGTGCCAGCGGAAAGACTAGCGGTACCTACAATGAGCAGTTCTTC
15	TRBJ1-5	.	TRBV28	.	CASSFFLVRNQPQHF	TGTGCCAGCAGTTTTTTTTTGGTGCGAAATCAGCCCCAGCATTTT
16	TRBJ2-7	.	TRBV28	.	CASFSGGGAGYHEQYF	TGTGCCAGCTTCTCGGGGGGCGGGGCAGGGTATCACGAGCAGTACTTC
19	TRBJ2-1	.	TRBV24-1	.	CATSSSGLSDKSSYNEQFF	TGTGCCACCAGTTCCAGTGGACTTAGCGACAAGAGCTCCTACAATGAGCAGTTCTTC
14	TRBJ1-5	.	TRBV30	.	CAWSANNRDQPQHF	TGTGCCTGGAGTGCTAATAACCGGGATCAGCCCCAGCATTTT
15	TRBJ2-7	.	TRBV7-9	.	CASSSSGAAPYEQYF	TGTGCCAGCAGCTCTTCAGGGGCAGCGCCCTACGAGCAGTACTTC
12	TRBJ2-1	.	TRBV24-1	.	CATSDLGGRKFF	TGTGCCACCAGTGATTTAGGAGGTCGAAAGTTCTTC
14	TRBJ2-2	.	TRBV5-4	.	CASSAGENTGELFF	TGTGCCAGCAGCGCAGGGGAAAACACCGGGGAGCTGTTTTTT
15	TRBJ2-1	TRBD2	TRBV4-2	.	CASSQPGLAYNEQFF	TGTGCCAGCAGCCAACCGGGACTAGCCTACAATGAGCAGTTCTTC
14	TRBJ2-7	.	TRBV3-1/TRBV3-2	.	CASTWRGMGYEQYF	TGTGCCAGTACTTGGCGAGGGATGGGCTACGAGCAGTACTTC
14	TRBJ1-2	TRBD1	TRBV7-3	.	CASSQRGQAGGYTF	TGTGCCAGCAGCCAAAGGGGACAGGCTGGGGGCTACACCTTC
16	TRBJ2-1	TRBD2	TRBV28	.	CASSPRTSGRGNEQFF	TGTGCCAGCAGCCCTAGGACTAGCGGGAGAGGCAATGAGCAGTTCTTC
13	TRBJ1-1	.	TRBV28	.	CASSLVRWTEAFF	TGTGCCAGCAGTTTAGTTCGGTGGACTGAAGCTTTCTTT
16	TRBJ1-6	.	TRBV6-2/TRBV6-3	.	CASSYQVPGRGSPLHF	TGTGCCAGCAGTTACCAAGTCCCGGGACGGGGGTCACCCCTCCACTTT
14	TRBJ1-5	TRBD1	TRBV19	.	CASSSTGGGQPQHF	TGTGCCAGTAGTTCTACAGGGGGGGGTCAGCCCCAGCATTTT
14	TRBJ1-6	.	TRBV14	.	CASSQGRTNSPLHF	TGTGCCAGCAGCCAAGGCCGGACAAATTCACCCCTCCACTTT
14	TRBJ2-3	TRBD2	TRBV10-3	.	CAISGRRELNTQYF	TGTGCCATCAGTGGTAGGCGGGAGCTGAATACGCAGTATTTT
16	TRBJ2-6	.	TRBV6-2/TRBV6-3	.	CASSYEPNSGANVLTF	TGTGCCAGCAGTTACGAGCCAAACTCTGGGGCCAACGTCCTGACTTTC
15	TRBJ2-2	TRBD2	TRBV7-9	.	CASSFSGSNSGELFF	TGTGCCAGCAGCTTTAGCGGGTCTAACTCCGGGGAGCTGTTTTTT
14	TRBJ1-5	.	TRBV6-5	once	CASSPLDSKGPQHF	TGTGCCAGCAGCCCCTTGGACTCAAAGGGGCCCCAGCATTTT
18	TRBJ1-3	TRBD1	TRBV19	.	CASSKNPGQLSSGNTIYF	TGTGCCAGTAGTAAAAATCCGGGACAGCTATCCTCTGGAAACACCATATATTTT
11	TRBJ2-7	TRBD1	TRBV7-9	.	CASTGPGEQYF	TGTGCCTCGACAGGGCCGGGGGAGCAGTACTTC
15	TRBJ2-2	TRBD2	TRBV7-9	.	CASSTEAGGFGELFF	TGTGCCAGCAGCACTGAAGCGGGAGGGTTCGGGGAGCTGTTTTTT